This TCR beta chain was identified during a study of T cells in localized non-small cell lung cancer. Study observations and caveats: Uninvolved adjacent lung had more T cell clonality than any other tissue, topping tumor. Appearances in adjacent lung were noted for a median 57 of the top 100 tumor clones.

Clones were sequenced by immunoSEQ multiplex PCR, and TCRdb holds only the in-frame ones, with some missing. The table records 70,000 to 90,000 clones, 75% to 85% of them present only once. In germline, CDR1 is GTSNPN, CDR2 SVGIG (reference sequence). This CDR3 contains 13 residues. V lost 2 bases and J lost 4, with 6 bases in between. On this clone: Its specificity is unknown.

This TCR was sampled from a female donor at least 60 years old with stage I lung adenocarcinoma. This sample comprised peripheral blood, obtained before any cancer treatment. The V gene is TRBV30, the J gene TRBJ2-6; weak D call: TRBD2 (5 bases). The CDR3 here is CAWSSGGANVLTF. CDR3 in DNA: TGTGCCTGGAGTTCGGGGGGGGCCAACGTCCTGACTTTC.